The subject of this entry is one T cell receptor beta chain. The entry originates in a study of blood T cell repertoires in COVID-19. CDR1 is MGHDK and CDR2 is SYGVNS in the germline V gene. Deletions cut 4 bases from V and 0 bases from J, with 13 bases between. The CDR3 spans 16 residues. Methods used by the authors: How many nucleated cells were present was estimated from reference gene primer amplification. This table comes from immunoSEQ multiplex PCR, and its TCRdb copy is limited to in-frame clones, with some not included. The DNA was the basis for D and trimming; V, J and clone size are from that table. The sample has some 80,000 clones; over 75% are singletons.

The source of this sequence is a human donor in a cohort sampled during active COVID-19. The sample consisted of peripheral blood. This rearrangement joins TRBV25-1 to TRBJ1-3, with D maybe TRBD1 (6 bases). CDR3 sequence (DNA): TGTGCCAGCAGTGGAGGACAGCTGAGCTCTGGAAACACCATATATTTT. Its translation: CASSGGQLSSGNTIYF.